This TCR beta chain was sequenced for a study of identical twins. All donors were healthy, and all were Caucasian. A universal primer site came from template switching; cDNA carried unique molecular identifiers. In TCRdb, the 5' RACE reads were re-called with MiXCR into one record per CDR3 protein. Seen here are approximately 500,000 distinct CDR3 sequences, roughly 26% observed once, and the top ten hold 2.9%. V lost 7 bases to trimming and J lost 4 bases; unmatched junction nucleotides: 4. The CDR3 runs to 12 residues. Germline CDR1 is SNHLY and CDR2 is FYNNEI. This sample was shared with a second study, whose subject was T cells expressing NK-cell markers. That paper notes: Restricting sorting to alpha-beta TCR T cells was achieved in several experiments by an anti-gamma-delta TCR antibody.

This sequence joins TRBV2 and TRBJ2-7; 7 nucleotides agree with TRBD2. Sequenced material: CD4+ T cells sorted from blood. The sequence came from a woman between 18 and 29 years old in good health. CDR3 bases: TGTGCCAGCACCCGACTAGCATACGAGCAGTACTTC. Translation: CASTRLAYEQYF.